This record looks at one TCR beta chain sequence and its context. Its antigen is unidentified. Researchers used 5'RACE with constant-segment primers to make TCR alpha and TCR beta cDNA libraries that carry sample barcodes and UMIs. TCRdb reprocessed the 5' RACE reads with MiXCR, giving one entry per CDR3 protein. Seen here are 150,000 or so distinct CDR3 sequences, roughly 15% observed once, and the top ten hold 13% to 15%. CDR1 SEHNR and CDR2 FQNEAQ come from the germline V gene (reference sequence). This CDR3 contains 16 residues. J lost 8 bases, V lost 5 bases, and 10 bases had no gene match. The sample originates from a study of T-cell memory formation after mild COVID-19. Study observations and caveats: Of the contracting clones, CD4+ ones lay mainly in CM and EM, and CD8+ ones in EMRA. The study detected some responding clones in pre-infection memory, suggesting cross-reactive memory joined.

Sequencing was done on a sample of PBMCs or a T cell subset sorted from them (not recorded which). The chain combines TRBV7-9 with TRBJ2-1; 12 bases match TRBD1. The receptor was derived from an adult woman who had mild COVID-19 (a few samples of this study predate the infection). Cell type and time point are not known. This chain's CDR3 is CASSATRDRGLDEQFF. The CDR3 DNA reads as TGTGCCAGCAGCGCCACCCGGGACAGGGGGCTGGATGAGCAGTTCTTC.